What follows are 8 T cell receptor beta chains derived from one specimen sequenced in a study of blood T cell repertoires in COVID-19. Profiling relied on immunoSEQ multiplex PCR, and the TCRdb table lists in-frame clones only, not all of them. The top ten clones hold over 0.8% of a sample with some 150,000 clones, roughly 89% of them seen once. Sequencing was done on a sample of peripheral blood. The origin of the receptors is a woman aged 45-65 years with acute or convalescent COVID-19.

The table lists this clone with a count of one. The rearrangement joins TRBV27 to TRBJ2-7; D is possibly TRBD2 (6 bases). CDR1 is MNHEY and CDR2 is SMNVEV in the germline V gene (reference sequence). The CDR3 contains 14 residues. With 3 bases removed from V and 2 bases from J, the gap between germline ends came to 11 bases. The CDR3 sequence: CASSFWGEPYEQYF. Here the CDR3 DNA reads TGTGCCAGCAGTTTTTGGGGGGAGCCCTACGAGCAGTACTTC.

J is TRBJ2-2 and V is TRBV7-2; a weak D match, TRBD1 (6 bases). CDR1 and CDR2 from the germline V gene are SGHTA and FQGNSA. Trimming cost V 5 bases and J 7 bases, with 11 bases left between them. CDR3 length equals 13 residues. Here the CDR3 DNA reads TGTGCCAGCAGCGTGGACAGTTACGGGGAGCTGTTTTTT. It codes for CASSVDSYGELFF.

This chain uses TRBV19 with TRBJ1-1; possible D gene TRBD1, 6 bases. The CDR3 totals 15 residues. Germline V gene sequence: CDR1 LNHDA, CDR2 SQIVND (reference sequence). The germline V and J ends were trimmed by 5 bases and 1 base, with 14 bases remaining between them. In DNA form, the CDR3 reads TGTGCCAGTAGTGGGCCCCCCAGGGGGAACACTGAAGCTTTCTTT. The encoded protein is CASSGPPRGNTEAFF.

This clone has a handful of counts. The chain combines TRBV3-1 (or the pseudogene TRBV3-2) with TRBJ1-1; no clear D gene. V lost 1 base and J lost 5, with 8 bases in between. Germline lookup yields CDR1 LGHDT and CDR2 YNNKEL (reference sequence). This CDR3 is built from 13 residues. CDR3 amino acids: CASSQATVTEAFF. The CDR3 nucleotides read TGTGCCAGCAGCCAAGCCACAGTTACTGAAGCTTTCTTT.

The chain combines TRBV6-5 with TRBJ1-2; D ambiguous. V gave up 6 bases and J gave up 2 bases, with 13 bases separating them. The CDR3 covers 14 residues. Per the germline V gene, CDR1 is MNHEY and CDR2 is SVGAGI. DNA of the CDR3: TGTGCCAGCAGAAGGGTCGAGGGAAACTATGGCTACACCTTC. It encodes CASRRVEGNYGYTF.

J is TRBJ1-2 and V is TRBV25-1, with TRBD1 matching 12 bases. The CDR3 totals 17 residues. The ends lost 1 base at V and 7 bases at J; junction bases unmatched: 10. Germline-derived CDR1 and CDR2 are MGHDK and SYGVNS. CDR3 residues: CASSESGTGGLVTGYTF. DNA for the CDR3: TGTGCCAGCAGTGAATCGGGGACAGGGGGCCTGGTGACTGGCTACACCTTC.

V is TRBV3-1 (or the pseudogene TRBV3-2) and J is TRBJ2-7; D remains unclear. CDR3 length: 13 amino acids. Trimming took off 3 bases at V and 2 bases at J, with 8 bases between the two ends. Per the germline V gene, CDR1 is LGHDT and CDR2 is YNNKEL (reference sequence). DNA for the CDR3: TGTGCCAGCAGCCACGGAGCCCCCTACGAGCAGTACTTC. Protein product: CASSHGAPYEQYF.

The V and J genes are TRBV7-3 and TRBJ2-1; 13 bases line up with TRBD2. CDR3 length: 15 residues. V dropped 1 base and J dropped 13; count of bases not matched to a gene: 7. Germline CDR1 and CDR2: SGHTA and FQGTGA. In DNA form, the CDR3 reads TGTGCCAGCAGCTTAAGACCGACTAGCGGGGGGCAACAGTTCTTC. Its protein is CASSLRPTSGGQQFF.